This T cell receptor beta chain derives from a study of CD8+ T cells in alopecia areata. In regard to this clone: No antigen is known for it.

Points from the study as a whole: Normal skin's resident alphabeta T cells are sequenced alongside lesional scalp T cells. Higher clonality than in normal scalp was seen in lesional scalp, especially alopecia totalis/universalis.

CDR1 and CDR2 from the germline V gene are MGHDK and SYGVNS. The CDR3 runs 14 residues. Germline trimming cut 3 bases from V and 3 bases from J; bases unmatched to any gene: 3. In each case, RNA was isolated and then reverse transcribed into cDNA as the sequencing template. TCRdb's copy holds only in-frame clones and misses some; the assay was immunoSEQ multiplex PCR. The sample holds more than 95,000 clones; 55% to 65% are singletons and the top ten take 2.8%. The chain links TRBV25-1 to TRBJ2-7; 9 bases agree with TRBD1. The source is a human donor in good health. The specimen sequenced was CD4+ T cells sorted from blood. CDR3 sequence reads: CASSDDRGFYEQYF. As DNA, the CDR3 is TGTGCCAGCAGTGACGACAGGGGGTTCTACGAGCAGTACTTC.